Below, 25 T cell receptor beta chains from the same sample are listed, as sequenced in a study of cytomegalovirus exposure and HLA in healthy donors (dated by TCRdb to about 2017). The library relied on the immunoSEQ multiplex PCR assay. A mixture of 60 forward primers for TCR Vbeta segments and 13 reverse primers for TCR Jbeta segments was used in the multiplex PCR. Not all clones reach the TCRdb copy of this immuneACCESS table, which keeps in-frame sequences only. Checked studies attribute under half of the gap to unresolved V genes and leave the rest unexplained. The table for this sample lists around 91,000 clones; 60% to 80% of them were counted only once. Together, the top ten hold about 3.5% of the sample. Material: PBMCs. These receptors originate from a man aged 55 to 70 in good health and CMV-seronegative.

This clone has more than one count but fewer than ten. V is TRBV6-1 and J is TRBJ2-1, with TRBD1 matching over 7 bases. Looked up from germline, CDR1 is MNHNS and CDR2 is SASEGT. J lost 5 bases, V lost 11 bases, and 15 bases had no gene match. This CDR3 comprises 15 residues. CDR3 coding DNA: TGTGCCGTACGTGATAGGGGACAGACGAACAATGAGCAGTTCTTC. Encoded protein: CAVRDRGQTNNEQFF.

The chain couples TRBV18 to TRBJ2-3, with TRBD2 as a possible D gene (5 bases). From germline, CDR1 is KGHSH and CDR2 LQKENI. Between the trimmed V and J ends, which lost 2 bases and 3 bases, there was a span of 15 bases. The CDR3 contains 16 residues. DNA of the CDR3: TGTGCCAGCTCACCATTGGGGAGTTTAAAAACAGATACGCAGTATTTT. Residues: CASSPLGSLKTDTQYF.

In nucleotides, the CDR3 is TGTGCCAGCAGTGACAGGGGATGGAACACTGAAGCTTTCTTT. As protein: CASSDRGWNTEAFF. The J gene is TRBJ1-1, the V gene TRBV6-1, with D perhaps matching TRBD1 (6 bases). The CDR3 totals 14 residues. The V gene's germline CDR1 is MNHNS and CDR2 SASEGT. Deletions cut 3 bases from V and 1 base from J, with 9 bases between.

The V and J genes are TRBV7-9 and TRBJ1-4; possible D gene TRBD1, 5 bases. The CDR3 runs to 13 residues. The germline V gene has CDR1 SEHNR and CDR2 FQNEAQ (reference sequence). Between the trimmed V and J ends, which lost 10 bases and 4 bases, there was a span of 13 bases. The DNA of the CDR3 is TGTGCCATCCCGGGCGGGGGTAATGAAAAACTGTTTTTT. Protein: CAIPGGGNEKLFF. The whole variable domain, filled in from reference TRBV7-9 and TRBJ1-4, reads DTGVSQNPRHKITKRGQNVTFRCDPISEHNRLYWYRQTLGQGPEFLTYFQNEAQLEKSRLLSDRFSAERPKGSFSTLEIQRTEQGDSAMYLCAIPGGGNEKLFFGSGTQLSVL.

The chain recombines TRBV7-9 with TRBJ2-1, with 9 positions matching TRBD2. The length of the CDR3 is 19 residues. V was pared by 3 bases and J by 3 bases, with 15 bases of the junction left unmatched. From germline, CDR1 is SEHNR and CDR2 FQNEAQ (reference sequence). CDR3: CASSFLAGGPGSRYNEQFF. CDR3 DNA: TGTGCCAGCAGCTTTCTGGCGGGAGGGCCGGGGTCGCGCTACAATGAGCAGTTCTTC.

The genes are TRBV7-3 and TRBJ2-1; a possible D gene is TRBD2 (5 bases). CDR1 and CDR2 from the germline V gene are SGHTA and FQGTGA. Trimming removed 2 bases from V and 6 bases from J, with 11 bases in between. The CDR3 covers 14 residues. The CDR3 spells CASSLQDLGNEQFF. The CDR3 DNA follows: TGTGCCAGCAGCTTACAGGACTTGGGCAATGAGCAGTTCTTC.

The chain combines TRBV9 with TRBJ2-1, with 9 bases matching TRBD2. This CDR3 spans 14 amino acids. Trimming removed 3 bases from V and 5 bases from J; junction bases left unmatched: 3. Germline V lookup: CDR1 SGDLS, CDR2 YYNGEE. The CDR3 DNA is TGTGCCAGCAGCGCACTAGCGGGTCACAATGAGCAGTTCTTC. Encoded protein: CASSALAGHNEQFF.

The CDR3 region is CSGGLTSTDTQYF. CDR3 nucleotide sequence: TGCAGCGGGGGACTTACTAGCACAGATACGCAGTATTTT. V is TRBV29-1 and J is TRBJ2-3; D is possibly TRBD2 (6 bases). Trimming cost V 7 bases and J 0 bases, with 11 bases left between them. This CDR3 is built from 13 residues. Germline V lookup: CDR1 SQVTM, CDR2 ANQGSEA.

The chain is built from TRBV6-6 and TRBJ2-1; 10 positions match TRBD2. Germline trimming cut 6 bases from V and 4 bases from J; bases unmatched to any gene: 9. The germline V gene has CDR1 MNHNY and CDR2 SVGAGI (reference sequence). This CDR3 has 16 amino acids. Here the CDR3 reads CASRPTGLAEYNEQFF. The CDR3, as DNA: TGTGCCAGCAGACCCACAGGACTAGCGGAGTACAATGAGCAGTTCTTC.

This clone came up a few times. The chain combines TRBV13 with TRBJ2-7, with TRBD2 as a possible D gene (6 bases). V lost 5 bases and J lost 6, with 20 bases in between. Germline V gene lookup returns CDR1 PRHDT and CDR2 FYEKMQ (reference sequence). The CDR3 is made up of 15 amino acids. CDR3 loop: CASSLATRRASEQYF. CDR3 sequence (DNA): TGTGCCAGCAGCCTCGCGACTAGAAGGGCCAGCGAGCAGTACTTC.

This clone came up a few times. The V and J genes are TRBV9 and TRBJ2-3, with TRBD2 matching 13 bases. With V trimmed by 0 bases and J by 4 bases, 11 bases remained unmatched. The CDR3 spans 19 residues. Germline-derived CDR1 and CDR2 are SGDLS and YYNGEE. The CDR3: CASSVALLAGGQRSDTQYF. CDR3 DNA: TGTGCCAGCAGCGTAGCTCTACTAGCGGGGGGGCAACGGTCAGATACGCAGTATTTT. The full variable domain, with the rest looked up from reference TRBV9 and TRBJ2-3, is DSGVTQTPKHLITATGQRVTLRCSPRSGDLSVYWYQQSLDQGLQFLIQYYNGEERAKGNILERFSAQQFPDLHSELNLSSLELGDSALYFCASSVALLAGGQRSDTQYFGPGTRLTVL.

The chain joins TRBV28 to TRBJ1-2; 8 nucleotides match TRBD1. The CDR3 extends over 14 amino acids. V gave up 6 bases and J gave up 7 bases; unmatched junction bases: 10. The V gene's germline CDR1 is MDHEN and CDR2 SYDVKM. The CDR3 DNA reads TGTGCCAGCAGCTCTCAGGGGGCACTGAGTGGCTACACCTTC. Translated: CASSSQGALSGYTF.

This clone was counted only a few times. The J gene is TRBJ2-5, the V gene TRBV2; D may be TRBD1 (5 bases). CDR3 size: 12 residues. Trimming shortened V by 9 bases and J by 1 base, and 9 bases separated the two germline ends. Germline V lookup: CDR1 SNHLY, CDR2 FYNNEI. CDR3 bases: TGTGCCAGGAAGACAGTCCAAGAGACCCAGTACTTC. The encoded protein is CARKTVQETQYF.

The chain is built from TRBV6-1 and TRBJ2-7; the match to TRBD2 covers 7 bases. From germline, CDR1 is MNHNS and CDR2 SASEGT. The CDR3 has 14 residues. Germline trimming cut 6 bases from V and 3 bases from J; bases unmatched to any gene: 8. CDR3: CASRVTSPYYEQYF. The CDR3 DNA reads TGTGCCAGCAGGGTGACTAGCCCGTACTACGAGCAGTACTTC.

The J gene is TRBJ2-5, the V gene TRBV27, with D perhaps matching TRBD2 (6 bases). The V gene's germline CDR1 is MNHEY and CDR2 SMNVEV (reference sequence). The CDR3 is 15 amino acids. With 5 bases removed from V and 4 bases from J, the gap between germline ends came to 17 bases. The CDR3 DNA sequence: TGTGCCAGCAGTCCTACTAGCCCGGCGGGAGAGACCCAGTACTTC. As protein: CASSPTSPAGETQYF.

This clone has a single count. CDR3 amino acids: CASSFSTFGDEQFF. CDR3 sequence (DNA): TGCGCCAGCAGCTTCTCGACATTCGGGGATGAGCAGTTCTTC. The chain recombines TRBV5-1 with TRBJ2-1; tentatively, D is TRBD2 (5 bases). Trimming shortened V by 2 bases and J by 8 bases, and 14 bases separated the two germline ends. Per germline, CDR1 SGHRS and CDR2 YFSETQ. This CDR3 comprises 14 residues.

The chain is built from TRBV9 and TRBJ1-2, with D unresolved. CDR3 size: 15 residues. CDR1 and CDR2 from the germline V gene are SGDLS and YYNGEE. V was pared by 2 bases and J by 3 bases, with 14 bases between. The CDR3 nucleotides read TGTGCCAGCAGCGTCATTAATGAGGGCGACTATGGCTACACCTTC. This sequence encodes CASSVINEGDYGYTF. Looking up the rest from reference TRBV9 and TRBJ1-2 gives the full variable domain: DSGVTQTPKHLITATGQRVTLRCSPRSGDLSVYWYQQSLDQGLQFLIQYYNGEERAKGNILERFSAQQFPDLHSELNLSSLELGDSALYFCASSVINEGDYGYTFGSGTRLTVV.

The gene calls are TRBV7-9 and TRBJ1-2; 8 bases map to TRBD1. Germline values: CDR1 SEHNR, CDR2 FQNEAQ (reference sequence). V lost 7 bases, J lost 8 bases, and 9 bases stayed unmatched. The CDR3 sequence is 13 residues long. DNA of the CDR3: TGTGCCAGCAACTCCACAGGGGGTGGCGGCTACACCTTC. This translates into CASNSTGGGGYTF.

The rearrangement uses TRBV5-1 and TRBJ2-2; 8 nucleotides align to TRBD1. The germline V gene encodes CDR1 SGHRS and CDR2 YFSETQ. V shed 6 bases and J 3 bases; nucleotides not matched to a gene: 10. This CDR3 is 16 amino acids long. In DNA form, the CDR3 reads TGCGCCAGCAAAGCGCTCGTGACAGGGGACACCGGGGAGCTGTTTTTT. It encodes CASKALVTGDTGELFF.

The V and J genes are TRBV11-3 and TRBJ1-6; a weak D match, TRBD1 (6 bases). This CDR3 has 15 amino acids. V dropped 4 bases and J dropped 10 bases, with 17 bases sitting between them. CDR1 is SGHNT and CDR2 is YENEEA in the germline V gene. The CDR3 DNA reads TGTGCCAGCAGCTCGCTACAGGGAAATCGGTCACCCCTCCACTTT. This gives the protein CASSSLQGNRSPLHF.

The V call is TRBV7-8, the J call TRBJ2-7, with TRBD2 matching over 9 bases. Germline trimming cut 10 bases from V and 4 bases from J; bases unmatched to any gene: 14. The CDR3 has 15 residues. Germline V gene sequence: CDR1 SGHVS, CDR2 FQNEAQ. CDR3 sequence reads: CATRVGGGGSYEQYF. DNA for the CDR3: TGTGCCACCCGAGTAGGCGGGGGGGGCTCGTACGAGCAGTACTTC.

This clone was counted only a few times. The chain recombines TRBV5-1 with TRBJ2-1, with a possible D match to TRBD2 (6 bases). Germline V gives CDR1 SGHRS, CDR2 YFSETQ. The CDR3 has 16 amino acids. V was trimmed by 0 bases and J by 0 bases, leaving 10 bases between them. The DNA for the CDR3 is TGCGCCAGCAGCTTGGGGCTAGCGATCTCCTACAATGAGCAGTTCTTC. Its protein is CASSLGLAISYNEQFF.

Only a few counts were recorded for this clone. The J gene is TRBJ1-5, the V gene TRBV18, with D uncertain. Germline values: CDR1 KGHSH, CDR2 LQKENI. The CDR3 consists of 12 residues. V was shortened by 6 bases and J by 9 bases, with 12 bases between the two germline ends. CDR3 nucleotide sequence: TGTGCCAGCTCTTCTCAACGGGGGCCCCAGCATTTT. It codes for CASSSQRGPQHF.

This sequence joins TRBV20-1 and TRBJ1-1; 7 bases line up with TRBD1. V shed 6 bases, J shed 7 bases, and the junction held 5 bases outside the gene matches. The germline V gene has CDR1 DFQATT and CDR2 SNEGSKA (reference sequence). This CDR3 has 11 residues. The DNA of the CDR3 is TGCAGTGCAGAACAGGGGATTGAAGCTTTCTTT. Its translation: CSAEQGIEAFF.

This clone was observed a handful of times. The genes are TRBV10-1 and TRBJ2-3; 7 bases agree with TRBD2. After removal of 2 bases from V and 6 bases from J, the junction contained 5 bases not matched to a gene. Germline CDR1 is WNHNN and CDR2 is SYGVQD (reference sequence). This CDR3 has 14 residues. The CDR3 reads CASSEVASGDTQYF. The CDR3 nucleotides read TGCGCCAGCAGTGAGGTAGCTAGCGGCGATACGCAGTATTTT.